This T cell receptor (beta chain) was observed in a study of monozygotic twins with inflammatory bowel disease. This CDR3 comprises 15 residues. CDR1 and CDR2 (germline): SNHLY, FYNNEI. In regard to this clonotype: Its antigen is unidentified.

TCRdb reprocessed the 5' RACE reads; each CDR3 protein has one entry and no DNA is given. The table counts roughly 330,000 distinct CDR3 sequences; under 2.5% lies in the top ten. Study results and caveats: Discrimination among different T cell subtypes was not achievable. For IBD patients, clonotypes shared with others were fewer than for healthy twins, especially with disease activity. Data gave no support to a single strong signal or clonotype associated with IBD.

This chain connects TRBV2 to TRBJ2-3; TCRdb indicates TRBD1, and absent DNA this call remains unverified. Sequenced input: blood. The clonotype comes from a human donor with ulcerative colitis or Crohn's disease, or a healthy co-twin of an affected twin (not recorded which). This chain's CDR3 is CASSPIDARTDTQYF. Based on the CDR3 plus reference TRBV2 and TRBJ2-3, the full variable domain is EPEVTQTPSHQVTQMGQEVILRCVPISNHLYFYWYRQILGQKVEFLVSFYNNEISEKSEIFDDQFSVERPDGSNFTLKIRSTKLEDSAMYFCASSPIDARTDTQYFGPGTRLTVL.